The TCR beta chain described here comes from a study of cytomegalovirus exposure and HLA in healthy donors. Amplification used 60 Vbeta primers and 13 Jbeta primers. Libraries were prepared by immunoSEQ multiplex PCR; TCRdb keeps only in-frame clonotypes and omits some of them. This sample's clone table lists fewer than 200,000 clones. CDR1 and CDR2 from the germline V gene are SGHAT and FQNNGV. V shed 5 bases, J shed 9 bases, and the junction held 2 bases outside the gene matches. CDR3 length equals 11 residues. The sequenced sample was PBMCs. This receptor was obtained from a woman in her fifties or sixties in good health and CMV-seronegative. The gene calls are TRBV11-2 and TRBJ2-3, with 7 bases fitting TRBD1. CDR3 in amino acids: CASSTTGTQYF. In DNA form, the CDR3 reads TGTGCCAGCAGCACGACAGGGACGCAGTATTTT.